The source of this TCR beta chain is a study of regulatory T cells in long-lasting Graves disease. Study overall: Newly diagnosed Graves' patients had taken antithyroid drugs under 3 months.

Arm-PCR with iRepertoire HTBI primers amplified the CDR3 regions for these TCR beta libraries. MiXCR was run by TCRdb on the multiplex PCR reads, yielding one entry per CDR3 protein. This sample has hundreds of thousands of distinct CDR3 sequences; more than 10% occur once, and the top ten carry 7.5% to 9%. The time point was: newly diagnosed GD, antithyroid drugs for less than 3 months. PBMC RNA was the source of the TCR library. This clonotype was counted at least ten times. Antigen: not known. CDR3 length: 16 residues. Trimming at V came to 3 bases and at J to 0 bases, leaving 9 bases not matched to a gene. Germline-derived CDR1 and CDR2 are DFQATT and SNEGSKA (reference sequence). Study-level findings and limits: Persistent disease exhibited a predilection for TRBV28, TRBJ1-2 and TRBJ2-5.

The data were also submitted as part of a second study, on T cells in Graves' hyperthyroidism and ophthalmopathy.

This sequence originates from a woman in her twenties or thirties with Graves disease. The V call is TRBV20-1, the J call TRBJ2-3; 7 positions match TRBD2. The sequencing here drew on peripheral blood mononuclear cells (PBMCs), taken at new diagnosis, from a patient treated with antithyroid drugs. The CDR3 DNA sequence: TGCAGTGCTAGTGACTGGGGGGGGACTAGCACAGATACGCAGTATTTT. It codes for CSASDWGGTSTDTQYF.